The following is a TCR beta chain sequence with its context. What it binds is unknown. Two oligonucleotides, mixed equimolar, formed the beta constant-region primer covering TRBC1 and TRBC2. The ligated cDNA underwent four PCR rounds using SP2 and nested alpha and beta constant-region primers. TCRdb independently ran MiXCR on the UMI-ligation and nested PCR reads; one entry per CDR3 protein. This sample has roughly 130,000 distinct CDR3 sequences, with 36% found just once. The source of the sample is a study of naive and memory T cell subsets. From the second PCR step, alpha and beta chains were amplified apart. CD4+ T cell IFNgamma after overnight CMV lysate exposure gave donor CMV status. Findings and limits, study-wide: Over 85% of naive TCR sequences appeared only once, unlike memory subsets. No ground truth validated the naive and memory repertoire findings.

The sequence was obtained from a human donor in good health. Sequenced input: central memory CD4+ T cells from blood.

CDR3 in amino acids: CASSLEASGELFF. CDR3 bases: TGTGCCAGCAGTTTAGAGGCCTCGGGGGAGCTGTTTTTT. The V call is TRBV12-3 or TRBV12-4, the J call TRBJ2-2; D gene unclear. The germline V and J ends were trimmed by 1 base and 8 bases, with 8 bases remaining between them. The CDR3 is 13 amino acids.